This TCR beta chain came from a study of blood T cell repertoires in COVID-19. The wider study: COVID-19 samples from acute and convalescent phases originated in the United States, Italy and Spain. PBMCs, B-cell-depleted T cells, or T cells provided the cDNA or gDNA that made up the material.

Germline V gene data show CDR1 as SEHNR and CDR2 as FQNEAQ (reference sequence). There are 17 residues in the CDR3. Trimming removed 2 bases from V and 0 bases from J; junction bases left unmatched: 8. Generated by immunoSEQ multiplex PCR, the TCRdb table keeps only in-frame clones and is missing some. The sample shows approximately 72,000 clones, roughly 86% of them seen only once. Specimen: peripheral blood. The rearrangement joins TRBV7-9 to TRBJ2-5, with 8 bases lining up with TRBD2. This receptor was taken from an older woman with acute or convalescent COVID-19. CDR3 residues: CASSLFASGSYQETQYF. For the CDR3, the DNA is TGTGCCAGCAGCTTATTTGCTAGCGGGTCGTACCAAGAGACCCAGTACTTC. Full variable domain (remainder filled in from reference TRBV7-9 and TRBJ2-5): DTGVSQNPRHKITKRGQNVTFRCDPISEHNRLYWYRQTLGQGPEFLTYFQNEAQLEKSRLLSDRFSAERPKGSFSTLEIQRTEQGDSAMYLCASSLFASGSYQETQYFGPGTRLLVL.